Sequencing of this T cell receptor (beta chain) was carried out in a study of blood T cell repertoires in COVID-19. The protocol was immunoSEQ multiplex PCR, while the TCRdb copy is restricted to in-frame clones and leaves out a portion. The sample includes 75,000 to 100,000 clones, around nine tenths of them seen just once. The V gene's germline CDR1 is MDHEN and CDR2 SYDVKM. The CDR3 is 15 residues long. The junction had 5 bases not matched to a gene; V was cut back by 3 bases and J by 2 bases. This TCR derives from a human donor in a cohort sampled during active COVID-19. The V gene is TRBV28, the J gene TRBJ1-2; 8 bases are shared with TRBD1. Sequenced sample: peripheral blood. The CDR3 DNA reads as TGTGCCAGCAGTTTTATCACAGGGGGAAACTATGGCTACACCTTC. Encoded protein: CASSFITGGNYGYTF.